This T cell receptor (beta chain) was captured by sequencing in a study of vaccination and CD4 T cells after COVID-19. The Oncomine TCR Beta short-read assay was applied to DNA of cultured CD4+ T cells. TCRdb processed the PCR reads anew with MiXCR; each CDR3 protein has one entry. The data show 9,700 or so distinct CDR3 sequences, approximately 57% seen once. As for treatment: roughly ten-day PBMC culture with coronavirus spike peptide pools or control peptides (ViraFEST assay). The unexposed donor provided CD4+ T cells, which were taken before the COVID-19 pandemic (2011-2018). After around 10 days of culture, CD4+ T cells were negatively selected. Germline CDR1 reads WNHNN; CDR2 reads SYGVQD (reference sequence). This CDR3 is built from 15 residues. Trimming removed 0 bases from V and 4 bases from J, with 11 bases in between. Study-wide results and limits: The great majority, 304 of 307 vaccine-specific clones, proved spike mono-reactive in convalescent patients.

In its sample, this clonotype was seen a few times. Its antigen is unidentified. Sequences were obtained from CD4+ T cells from blood, cultured in vitro. The J gene is TRBJ2-3, the V gene TRBV10-1; D is perhaps TRBD2 (6 bases). The TCR originated in a human donor in good health. CDR3 coding DNA: TGCGCCAGCAGTGAGTCGGGACTGGGAGCAGATACGCAGTATTTT. Translated, it gives CASSESGLGADTQYF.